The 22 T cell receptor beta chains below were found in one sample sequenced in a study of chronic HIV infection and antiretroviral therapy. MiXCR, applied by TCRdb to the 5' RACE reads, yields one record per CDR3 protein. The data contain about 38,000 distinct CDR3 sequences, about 8.1% of them seen just once; the ten biggest clones take up 2.9%. Source material: peripheral blood. These receptors originate from an adult who had HIV and had not received antiretroviral therapy, or was an uninfected healthy control (not recorded which).

Many counts were recorded for this clonotype. The rearrangement links TRBV29-1 to TRBJ1-4, with D possibly TRBD1 on 5 matching bases. The CDR3 consists of 13 residues. From germline, CDR1 is SQVTM and CDR2 ANQGSEA. Trimming pared 3 bases from V and 8 bases from J, leaving 13 bases between. CDR3 nucleotide sequence: TGCAGCGTTGAGGGCACAGGAGAGGAAAAACTGTTTTTT. It is translated as CSVEGTGEEKLFF.

There are a few counts of this clonotype. J is TRBJ1-1 and V is TRBV29-1, with 7 bases aligning to TRBD1. Germline V gene data show CDR1 as SQVTM and CDR2 as ANQGSEA. The CDR3 is 13 amino acids. Trimming took 6 bases from V and 1 from J; bases not matched to a gene: 5. CDR3 bases: TGCAGCGTGACAGGGTTCCCGAACACTGAAGCTTTCTTT. Translating it yields CSVTGFPNTEAFF.

This clonotype was detected many times. The rearrangement joins TRBV7-9 to TRBJ2-6, with D unresolved. Per germline, CDR1 SEHNR and CDR2 FQNEAQ (reference sequence). Trimming shortened V by 5 bases and J by 0 bases, and 8 bases separated the two germline ends. The CDR3 consists of 15 residues. CDR3 amino acids: CASSHISSGANVLTF. The CDR3 coding sequence is TGTGCCAGCAGCCACATAAGCTCTGGGGCCAACGTCCTGACTTTC.

As to this clonotype: This may stem from a read error, because a much larger clone lies one nucleotide away. This chain connects TRBV2 to TRBJ2-1; 8 bases agree with TRBD2. Germline V CDR1 and CDR2: SNHLY, FYNNEI. The CDR3 is made up of 15 amino acids. CDR3 sequence (DNA): TGTGTCAGCAGTGAAGGAACGGGAGGGCCCTCGAGGCAGTTCTTC. Translating gives CVSSEGTGGPSRQFF. Full variable domain (missing parts from reference TRBV2 and TRBJ2-1): EPEVTQTPSHQVTQMGQEVILRCVPISNHLYFYWYRQILGQKVEFLVSFYNNEISEKSEIFDDQFSVERPDGSNFTLKIRSTKLEDSAMYFCVSSEGTGGPSRQFFGPGTRLTVL.

The chain combines TRBV3-1 with TRBJ2-1; 14 bases map to TRBD2. This CDR3 contains 18 residues. The germline V gene has CDR1 LGHDT and CDR2 YNNKEL (reference sequence). V shed 4 bases, J shed 7 bases, and the junction held 12 bases outside the gene matches. The CDR3 DNA sequence: TGTGCCAGCAGCCCCCAGGGACTAGCGGGAGAGATATTTAATGAGCAGTTCTTC. As protein: CASSPQGLAGEIFNEQFF.

This chain uses TRBV20-1 with TRBJ1-6; D is undetermined. Germline V gene sequence: CDR1 DFQATT, CDR2 SNEGSKA (reference sequence). The CDR3 is made up of 13 amino acids. The CDR3 DNA reads TGCAGCGCGAATGGGCAGCTCAATGGACCCCTCCACTTT. Residues: CSANGQLNGPLHF.

The table lists this clonotype with a few counts. The chain is built from TRBV3-1 and TRBJ2-7; D uncertain. The CDR3 loop spans 14 amino acids. Trimming stripped 1 base from V and 2 bases from J, with 9 bases between. The germline V gene has CDR1 LGHDT and CDR2 YNNKEL (reference sequence). The CDR3 coding sequence is TGTGCCAGCAGCCAAGGTCAGCATACCTACGAGCAGTACTTC. Amino acid sequence: CASSQGQHTYEQYF.

This clonotype came up a few times. This rearrangement joins TRBV28 to TRBJ1-1, with D possibly being TRBD1 (5 bases). Per germline, CDR1 MDHEN and CDR2 SYDVKM. There are 14 residues in the CDR3. V shed 2 bases and J shed 11 bases, with 18 bases lying between them. The CDR3 DNA reads as TGTGCCAGCAGTTTACCGGCGGCAGGGACTAACGCTTTCTTT. The encoded protein is CASSLPAAGTNAFF.

At least ten counts were recorded for this clonotype. V usage is TRBV6-1 and J usage is TRBJ2-3, with D possibly matching TRBD2 (6 bases). CDR1 is MNHNS, CDR2 SASEGT, per germline. There are 15 residues in the CDR3. V was cut by 1 base and J by 4 bases, with 12 bases left in between. CDR3 DNA: TGTGCCAGCAGTGAAGTTCCCGGGAGCGCAGATACGCAGTATTTT. Amino acids: CASSEVPGSADTQYF.

This clonotype was counted a few times. The chain combines TRBV20-1 with TRBJ1-1; D possibly corresponds to TRBD1 (5 bases). Germline CDR1 and CDR2: DFQATT and SNEGSKA (reference sequence). The CDR3 is 16 residues long. The V gene lost 5 bases and the J gene lost 5 bases, with 24 bases spanning the gap. CDR3 in DNA: TGCAGTGCTCGCCCTAGGTCAGGGCACCGGGGGACTGAAGCTTTCTTT. This codes for CSARPRSGHRGTEAFF.

This clonotype was detected ten times or more. The rearrangement joins TRBV20-1 to TRBJ2-3, with 8 positions matching TRBD2. The J segment lost 0 bases and the V segment lost 2 bases, leaving 7 bases of the junction unmatched. Looked up from germline, CDR1 is DFQATT and CDR2 is SNEGSKA (reference sequence). CDR3 length equals 16 residues. The CDR3 coding sequence is TGCAGTGCTAGAACGGGAGGGGTCATTAGCACAGATACGCAGTATTTT. This gives the protein CSARTGGVISTDTQYF.

V and J are TRBV7-2 and TRBJ1-1, with unresolved D. Germline CDR1 reads SGHTA; CDR2 reads FQGNSA. V was shortened by 2 bases and J by 0 bases, with 10 bases between the two germline ends. There are 15 residues in the CDR3. CDR3 amino acids: CASSLTAGMNTEAFF. The CDR3 DNA reads as TGTGCCAGCAGCTTAACGGCGGGGATGAACACTGAAGCTTTCTTT.

This clonotype was recorded at least ten times. The chain joins TRBV7-9 to TRBJ2-1; D perhaps matches TRBD1 (8 bases). The germline V gene encodes CDR1 SEHNR and CDR2 FQNEAQ (reference sequence). Trimming pared 6 bases from V and 5 bases from J, leaving 14 bases between. The CDR3 runs 14 residues. The CDR3 nucleotides read TGTGCCAGCAGGCCACAGGGGGGGGACAATGAGCAGTTCTTC. Translated: CASRPQGGDNEQFF.

Many counts were recorded for this clonotype. The chain recombines TRBV28 with TRBJ2-1; tentatively, D is TRBD2 (6 bases). CDR1 and CDR2 (germline): MDHEN, SYDVKM. CDR3 length: 16 amino acids. V lost 1 base to trimming and J lost 4 bases, with 14 bases between them. The CDR3 spells CASSLLGGGAYNEQFF. In DNA form, the CDR3 reads TGTGCCAGCAGTTTATTGGGTGGAGGGGCTTACAATGAGCAGTTCTTC. The full variable domain, its missing parts supplied by reference TRBV28 and TRBJ2-1, is DVKVTQSSRYLVKRTGEKVFLECVQDMDHENMFWYRQDPGLGLRLIYFSYDVKMKEKGDIPEGYSVSREKKERFSLILESASTNQTSMYLCASSLLGGGAYNEQFFGPGTRLTVL.

This clonotype was recorded a few times. The gene calls are TRBV10-3 and TRBJ1-1; unclear D gene. The CDR3 has 13 amino acids. Trimming took 3 bases from V and 3 from J, leaving 8 bases between them. The germline V gene encodes CDR1 ENHRY and CDR2 SYGVKD. CDR3 sequence (DNA): TGTGCCATCAGTGAAGGAGAGTACACTGAAGCTTTCTTT. It is translated as CAISEGEYTEAFF.

V usage is TRBV9 and J usage is TRBJ1-2; D is ambiguous. Germline V gene lookup returns CDR1 SGDLS and CDR2 YYNGEE. The V and J ends lost 7 bases and 4 bases respectively, with 14 bases between them. The CDR3 is 13 residues long. CDR3 sequence (DNA): TGTGCCAGCCGAAACGTTGATTCCTATGGCTACACCTTC. Translated: CASRNVDSYGYTF.

This clonotype was picked up many times. The chain employs TRBV28 and TRBJ2-7; maybe TRBD2 (5 bases). There are 15 residues in the CDR3. The V and J ends lost 5 bases and 0 bases respectively, with 14 bases between them. Germline CDR1 reads MDHEN; CDR2 reads SYDVKM. CDR3 bases: TGTGCCAGCAGTGCCCCGGGAACAGCCTCCTACGAGCAGTACTTC. Encoded protein: CASSAPGTASYEQYF.

There are a few counts of this clonotype. CDR3: CSVEEWGLETQYF. Here the CDR3 DNA reads TGCAGCGTTGAAGAATGGGGGCTAGAGACCCAGTACTTC. The chain is built from TRBV29-1 and TRBJ2-5; D may be TRBD1 (6 bases). The CDR3 is 13 amino acids. CDR1 and CDR2 (germline): SQVTM, ANQGSEA. V gave up 0 bases and J gave up 4 bases, with 9 bases separating them.

This clonotype has a handful of counts. The rearrangement uses TRBV7-2 and TRBJ2-5; D might be TRBD2 (5 bases). This CDR3 contains 13 residues. Germline CDR1 SGHTA, CDR2 FQGNSA. The ends were cut back, 3 bases at V and 7 bases at J, with 12 bases in the middle. The CDR3 bases are TGTGCCAGCAGCTTTCCCGCTCGGGGGACCCAGTACTTC. This sequence encodes CASSFPARGTQYF.

With respect to this clonotype: A read error may explain this, as a much larger clone is one base away. The J gene is TRBJ2-7, the V gene TRBV29-1; D remains unclear. This CDR3 has 11 residues. CDR1 and CDR2 from the germline V gene are SQVTM and ANQGSEA. Trimming removed 6 bases at V and 5 bases at J, with 11 bases between. The CDR3 DNA reads as TGCAGCGTGGTAGAGTCCGACGAGCAGTACTTC. It specifies CSVVESDEQYF.

The chain has TRBV12-3 or TRBV12-4 and TRBJ2-1; D is perhaps TRBD2 (6 bases). Trimming cost V 0 bases and J 10 bases, with 7 bases left between them. CDR3 length: 12 residues. The CDR3 DNA sequence: TGTGCCAGCAGTTTAGCGGGAGGAGAGCAGTTCTTC. Amino acids: CASSLAGGEQFF.

This clonotype was observed at least ten times. The gene calls are TRBV4-1 and TRBJ2-7, with TRBD2 matching over 10 bases. The CDR3 length is 15 residues. Trimming cost V 1 base and J 5 bases; bases outside gene matches: 5. Germline CDR1 and CDR2: MGHRA and YSYEKL. CDR3 coding DNA: TGCGCCAGCAGCCAAGGAGCGGGGGGGCCTGACGAGCAGTACTTC. Encoded protein: CASSQGAGGPDEQYF.